A selection of T cell receptor beta chains follows, all from one sample in a study of blood T cell repertoires in COVID-19. Clones were read by immunoSEQ multiplex PCR, and TCRdb kept only the in-frame ones, dropping some. The sample contains about 170,000 clones, roughly 80% of which appear only once. Material for sequencing was peripheral blood. The receptors come from a human donor with acute or convalescent COVID-19. The donor label of this sample is uncertain. Both conserved end residues are part of each CDR3. D genes are given only for firm matches. Clone size appears in some rows only: once, few, many, or a class for an expanded clone.

j_call d_call clone_size v_call cdr3_nt cdr3_aa
TRBJ2-2 - - TRBV6-5 TGTGCCAGCAGACAACAGGGTCACACCGGGGAGCTGTTTTTT CASRQQGHTGELFF
TRBJ2-2 TRBD1 - TRBV30 TGTGCCTGGAGTAGGGGGCCAAGCGCCGCCGGGGAGCTGTTTTTT CAWSRGPSAAGELFF
TRBJ2-5 - - TRBV18 TGTGCCAGCTCACCTGGGCAGGGGAGAGAGACCCAGTACTTC CASSPGQGRETQYF
TRBJ1-5 - - TRBV5-1 TGCGCCAGCAGCTTGGTTCAGGGCCAGCCCCAGCATTTT CASSLVQGQPQHF
TRBJ2-7 TRBD2 - TRBV3-1/TRBV3-2 TGTGCCAGCAGCAGCTGGACTAGAGTTTCCTCCTCCGAGCAGTACTTC CASSSWTRVSSSEQYF
TRBJ1-2 - - TRBV19 TGTGCCAGTAGTACCCAGGGGAATAACTATGGCTACACCTTC CASSTQGNNYGYTF
TRBJ1-2 - - TRBV11-2 TGTGCCAGCAGGGCCGCAGGGACTAACTATGGCTACACCTTC CASRAAGTNYGYTF
TRBJ2-3 - - TRBV5-6 TGTGCCAGCAGCACCTGGCCCGCGGTAGATACGCAGTATTTT CASSTWPAVDTQYF
TRBJ2-7 - - TRBV6-1 TGTGCCAGCAGGGAAACCGGGTCGACCTACGAGCAGTACTTC CASRETGSTYEQYF
TRBJ1-2 - - TRBV19 TGTGCCAGTGGCCGGCAGGGCGGTGGCTACACCTTC CASGRQGGGYTF
TRBJ2-6 - - TRBV6-2/TRBV6-3 TGTGCCAGCAGTTACTCGAGGCGGGGCTCTGGGGCCAACGTCCTGACTTTC CASSYSRRGSGANVLTF
TRBJ1-3 TRBD1 - TRBV4-2 TGTGCCAGCAGCCAAGAGGACAGGGGGCCTGGAAACACCATATATTTT CASSQEDRGPGNTIYF
TRBJ1-4 - - TRBV19 TGTGCCAGTGGGCAGAATAATGAAAAACTGTTTTTT CASGQNNEKLFF
TRBJ2-1 TRBD2 few TRBV2 TGTGCCAGCAGGCCCCGACTAGCGGGGTACAATGAGCAGTTCTTC CASRPRLAGYNEQFF
TRBJ1-2 TRBD1 - TRBV6-1 TGTGCCAGCAGCTCCGGGACAGGGGTTAACTATGGCTACACCTTC CASSSGTGVNYGYTF
TRBJ2-7 TRBD2 - TRBV5-1 TGCGCCAGCAGCTTGGGGCTAGCGGGGGCCTACGAGCAGTACTTC CASSLGLAGAYEQYF
TRBJ2-1 - few TRBV27 TGTGCCAGCAGTTTGCAGGGGACCTACAATGAGCAGTTCTTC CASSLQGTYNEQFF
TRBJ2-2 - - TRBV19 TGTGCCAGTAGTATAGAAGCCCACAGGGAAACCGGGGAGCTGTTTTTT CASSIEAHRETGELFF
TRBJ2-5 TRBD2 - TRBV6-5 TGTGCCAGCAGTTACGTAGCGGGGGAGACCCAGTACTTC CASSYVAGETQYF
TRBJ2-1 - - TRBV3-1/TRBV3-2 TGTGCCAGCAGCCAAGATCAGGGTCGAGCTGAGCAGTTCTTC CASSQDQGRAEQFF
TRBJ2-7 TRBD2 - TRBV4-2 TGTGCCAGCAGCCCTACTAGCGGAAGCTCCTACGAGCAGTACTTC CASSPTSGSSYEQYF
TRBJ1-2 TRBD1 - TRBV5-1 TGCGCCAGCAGCGATCGGGACAGCTACTATGGCTACACCTTC CASSDRDSYYGYTF
TRBJ1-2 - - TRBV19 TGTGCCAGTAGTATGGGGAAGGGCCAGGGTGGCTACACCTTC CASSMGKGQGGYTF
TRBJ1-1 TRBD1 - TRBV28 TGTGCCAGCAGGCTTACAGGGGATGGGCTGCGTAGGAACACTGAAGCTTTCTTT CASRLTGDGLRRNTEAFF
TRBJ1-5 TRBD1 - TRBV2 TGTGCCAGCAGTGCCCGGGACAGGGTGCAGCCCCAGCATTTT CASSARDRVQPQHF
TRBJ2-7 - - TRBV6-6 TGTGCCAGCAGTTACTCGTCAAGCGACGGCGAGCAGTACTTC CASSYSSSDGEQYF
TRBJ1-3 TRBD1 - TRBV18 TGTGCCAGCTCACCATCCGGACAGGGATCCTCTGGAAACACCATATATTTT CASSPSGQGSSGNTIYF
TRBJ1-5 - - TRBV2 TGTGCCAGCAGTATGGTGGCAGGGGATAGTCAGCCCCAGCATTTT CASSMVAGDSQPQHF
TRBJ2-7 - - TRBV19 TGTGCCAGTAGTTTAGGGCTTTCATCCTACGAGCAGTACTTC CASSLGLSSYEQYF
TRBJ1-1 TRBD1 once TRBV5-8 TGTGCCAGCAGCTTCCCAGGGACAGGTAAAACTGAAGCTTTCTTT CASSFPGTGKTEAFF
TRBJ2-1 - - TRBV11-3 TGTGCCAGCAGTAATCAGGGCTCCGCCCGGAATGAGCAGTTCTTC CASSNQGSARNEQFF
TRBJ2-5 TRBD2 few TRBV19 TGTGCCAGTAGTACCGGGACTAGCGGGCGACAAGAGACCCAGTACTTC CASSTGTSGRQETQYF
TRBJ1-3 - - TRBV3-1/TRBV3-2 TGTGCCAGCAGCCCTAACTCTGGAAACACCATATATTTT CASSPNSGNTIYF
TRBJ1-4 - - TRBV19 TGTGCCACCAACAGGGAATCCAAACTGTTTTTT CATNRESKLFF
TRBJ2-3 TRBD2 - TRBV3-1/TRBV3-2 TGTGCCAGCAGCCTTAGACTAGCGGCCACAGATACGCAGTATTTT CASSLRLAATDTQYF
TRBJ2-5 TRBD1 - TRBV6-5 TGTGCCAGCACACCCGGGACAGGGGGCATAGAGACCCAGTACTTC CASTPGTGGIETQYF
TRBJ1-1 - - TRBV7-3 TGTGCCAGCTCGAGCGGGATGAACACTGAAGCTTTCTTT CASSSGMNTEAFF
TRBJ2-5 TRBD2 - TRBV2 TGTGCCAGCACCACTTCTAGCGGGGGGGAGACCCAGTACTTC CASTTSSGGETQYF
TRBJ2-1 TRBD2 few TRBV10-3 TGTGCCATCAGTGGACGACTAGCGGGAGAAGGTGAGCAGTTCTTC CAISGRLAGEGEQFF
TRBJ2-1 - - TRBV3-1/TRBV3-2 TGTGCCAGCAGCCAACGGTATGAGCAGTTCTTC CASSQRYEQFF
TRBJ1-5 - - TRBV5-8 TGTGCCAGCACCATAGGGGGTAGCAATCAGCCCCAGCATTTT CASTIGGSNQPQHF
TRBJ1-2 TRBD1 - TRBV5-4 TGTGCCAGCAGTCCGGTGAGGCAGGGGGATTATGGCTACACCTTC CASSPVRQGDYGYTF
TRBJ2-7 TRBD2 - TRBV6-5 TGTGCCAGCCGGCTAGCGGGAGGCAACGAGCAGTACTTC CASRLAGGNEQYF
TRBJ1-2 - - TRBV6-2/TRBV6-3 TGTGCCAGCAGTTACTCAGCAGGGAACGGCTACACCTTC CASSYSAGNGYTF
TRBJ2-7 - - TRBV30 TGTGCCTGGAGTGTAAAGGGTCTCTTTGGGGCCTCCTACGAGCAGTACTTC CAWSVKGLFGASYEQYF
TRBJ1-2 TRBD1 once TRBV30 TGTGCCTGGAGCCGCACGACAGGGAGTCCGATTCGAGGTGGCTACACCTTC CAWSRTTGSPIRGGYTF
TRBJ1-6 - few TRBV7-8 TGTGCCAGCAGCTTAAGAGGGAGAAATTCACCCCTCCACTTT CASSLRGRNSPLHF
TRBJ1-2 - - TRBV30 TGTGCCTGGAGGAACATCTATGGCTACACCTTC CAWRNIYGYTF
TRBJ2-7 - once TRBV9 TGTGCCAGCAGCGTAGGGGATATAGCGGTGCAAAGCTCCTACGAGCAGTACTTC CASSVGDIAVQSSYEQYF
TRBJ2-3 - few TRBV7-2 TGTGCCAGCAGCTTAGCACCGGGGGGCACAGATACGCAGTATTTT CASSLAPGGTDTQYF
TRBJ1-1 TRBD1 - TRBV6-5 TGTGCCAGCAGGGGGACGGGACAGGGTAACACTGAAGCTTTCTTT CASRGTGQGNTEAFF
TRBJ1-2 - - TRBV19 TGTGCCAGTAGTATCCAGGGGATCCCTAACTATGGCTACACCTTC CASSIQGIPNYGYTF
TRBJ2-7 TRBD2 - TRBV3-1/TRBV3-2 TGTGCCAGCAGCCACGGCGGGGGTTCCTACGAGCAGTACTTC CASSHGGGSYEQYF
TRBJ2-7 TRBD2 - TRBV11-2 TGTGCCAGCAGCTTAGTAACTAGCGGCTCCTACGAGCAGTACTTC CASSLVTSGSYEQYF
TRBJ2-4 - - TRBV20-1 TGCAGTGCTAGTGCCAAACGGAACATTCAGTACTTC CSASAKRNIQYF
TRBJ2-7 - - TRBV7-2 TGTGCCAGCAGCTCTGGACAGAGGGGGGAGCAGTACTTC CASSSGQRGEQYF
TRBJ1-2 - few TRBV7-9 TGTGCCAGCAGCTCGAGACAGGAAGGCTACACCTTC CASSSRQEGYTF